The 19 T cell receptor beta chains below all came from one sample that was sequenced in a study of blood T cells in healthy people across ages (dated by TCRdb to the mid-2010s). The library was produced with 5' RACE. This sample was sequenced with an Illumina HiSeq 2500. A second PCR of 7 to 11 cycles was performed with a sample-barcoded 5' primer and a J-beta primer mix. TCRdb trimmed public reads at Q25 via fastp, called clones via MiXCR and kept in-frame beta chains. Entries are consolidated by CDR3 protein sequence, retaining the most common genes and DNA. This sample has fewer than 600,000 distinct CDR3 sequences in its table, and roughly a quarter of those were observed once. The ten largest clones represent over 3.5% of the sample. These data were likewise used in another study, on T cells of mothers and their children.

Sequenced input: blood. All receptors come from a boy aged 2 to 10 in good health.

Many counts were recorded for this clonotype. CDR3 sequence: CASSPTGANTEAFF. The DNA of the CDR3 is TGTGCCAGCTCACCGACAGGGGCTAACACTGAAGCTTTCTTT. The chain couples TRBV18 to TRBJ1-1; 8 nucleotides agree with TRBD1. Germline V lookup: CDR1 KGHSH, CDR2 LQKENI. V gave up 3 bases and J gave up 2 bases; unmatched junction bases: 2. CDR3 length equals 14 residues.

The V and J genes are TRBV30 and TRBJ2-3, with 7 bases identical to TRBD2. V trimming: 0 bases; J trimming: 2 bases; junction bases outside the gene matches: 5. The CDR3 has 15 amino acids. Germline V gene sequence: CDR1 GTSNPN, CDR2 SVGIG (reference sequence). CDR3 sequence reads: CAWSVLSGYTDTQYF. CDR3 nucleotide sequence: TGTGCCTGGAGTGTACTTAGCGGGTACACAGATACGCAGTATTTT.

The CDR3 DNA follows: TGTGCCAGCAGCGACATAAGGGGTGGTCTCTCCAATGAGCAGTTCTTC. It codes for CASSDIRGGLSNEQFF. V gene TRBV7-6 combines with J gene TRBJ2-1; tentative D call: TRBD1 (5 bases). CDR3 length: 16 residues. V was shortened by 5 bases and J by 6 bases, with 20 bases between the two germline ends. The V gene's germline CDR1 is SGHVS and CDR2 FNYEAQ.

This clonotype was picked up a small number of times. The chain has TRBV18 and TRBJ2-4, with 10 nucleotides matching TRBD1. The CDR3 runs to 15 residues. Germline lookup yields CDR1 KGHSH and CDR2 LQKENI. J was trimmed by 5 bases and V by 1 base; bases with no gene match: 2. This chain's CDR3 is CASSPRGTGENIQYF. The CDR3 bases are TGTGCCAGCTCACCACGGGGGACAGGGGAAAACATTCAGTACTTC.

The J gene is TRBJ2-5, the V gene TRBV6-2 or TRBV6-3; D possibly corresponds to TRBD1 (6 bases). The V end lost 1 base, the J end lost 5 bases, and 14 bases lay between the germline ends. The CDR3 totals 15 residues. Germline-derived CDR1 and CDR2 are MNHEY and SVGEGT. The CDR3 loop is CASSYLYRVDETQYF. The CDR3 DNA is TGTGCCAGCAGTTACTTATACAGGGTGGACGAGACCCAGTACTTC.

The table lists this clonotype with a few counts. The chain couples TRBV27 to TRBJ1-2, with TRBD1 identical over 7 bases. Germline values: CDR1 MNHEY, CDR2 SMNVEV (reference sequence). The CDR3 loop spans 13 amino acids. With 5 bases clipped from V and 7 bases from J, the junction kept 7 bases outside the gene matches. CDR3 amino acids: CASSPDRVGGYTF. The DNA of the CDR3 is TGTGCCAGCAGTCCAGACAGGGTGGGTGGCTACACCTTC.

The gene calls are TRBV11-2 and TRBJ2-5; 8 positions match TRBD2. The CDR3 is 16 residues long. Germline V gene sequence: CDR1 SGHAT, CDR2 FQNNGV. The junction had 13 bases not matched to a gene; V was cut back by 5 bases and J by 5 bases. This CDR3 is CASSILSAGAGETQYF. CDR3 nucleotide sequence: TGTGCCAGCAGCATCCTTTCAGCGGGAGCGGGTGAGACCCAGTACTTC.

The rearrangement links TRBV19 to TRBJ1-1; no firm D call. V shed 5 bases and J shed 0 bases, with 10 bases lying between them. The CDR3 extends over 14 amino acids. Looked up from germline, CDR1 is LNHDA and CDR2 is SQIVND (reference sequence). This CDR3 is CASSDSAMNTEAFF. In DNA, the CDR3 is TGTGCCAGTAGTGATAGTGCGATGAACACTGAAGCTTTCTTT.

The chain uses TRBV4-3 and TRBJ1-4; D gene uncertain. Trimming cost V 1 base and J 6 bases, with 12 bases left between them. Per germline, CDR1 LGHNA and CDR2 YSLEER. This CDR3 region has 15 residues. The CDR3 sequence: CASSQVSYSDEKLFF. CDR3 nucleotides: TGCGCCAGCAGCCAAGTTTCTTATTCGGATGAAAAACTGTTTTTT.

This chain's CDR3 is CSARISLAATYNEQFF. CDR3 bases: TGCAGTGCTAGGATCTCCCTAGCGGCCACCTACAATGAGCAGTTCTTC. The rearrangement joins TRBV20-1 to TRBJ2-1; 7 nucleotides match TRBD2. The CDR3 extends over 16 amino acids. With 3 bases clipped from V and 2 bases from J, the junction kept 10 bases outside the gene matches. Germline V gene sequence: CDR1 DFQATT, CDR2 SNEGSKA (reference sequence).

This clonotype was seen many times. The chain links TRBV20-1 to TRBJ2-1; TRBD2 matches at 8 bases. V shed 3 bases, J shed 7 bases, and the junction held 14 bases outside the gene matches. The germline gives CDR1 DFQATT, CDR2 SNEGSKA (reference sequence). The CDR3 covers 16 residues. The CDR3 loop reads CSASSGIRLSGNEQFF. The CDR3 coding sequence is TGCAGTGCTAGTAGCGGGATCAGGTTGTCAGGGAATGAGCAGTTCTTC.

The V call is TRBV4-2, the J call TRBJ2-3; D is tentatively TRBD1 or TRBD2 (5 bases each). This CDR3 is built from 15 residues. V lost 2 bases and J 5 bases, leaving 14 bases between the germline ends. Germline V gene lookup returns CDR1 LGHNA and CDR2 YNFKEQ. Here the CDR3 DNA reads TGTGCCAGCAGCCAACCGGACCCGGGGCGAGATACGCAGTATTTT. Encoded protein: CASSQPDPGRDTQYF.

This chain uses TRBV6-6 with TRBJ1-1; D is uncertain. Per the germline V gene, CDR1 is MNHNY and CDR2 is SVGAGI (reference sequence). Trimming left V 8 bases short and J 0 bases short, with 16 bases between. The CDR3 has 15 residues. The DNA of the CDR3 is TGTGCCAGCGAGACGCCGGGTTACATGAACACTGAAGCTTTCTTT. It translates to CASETPGYMNTEAFF.

This sequence joins TRBV9 and TRBJ2-1; D gene uncertain. The CDR3 is 15 amino acids. V was clipped by 0 bases and J by 4 bases, with 11 bases between them. CDR1 SGDLS and CDR2 YYNGEE come from the germline V gene. CDR3 DNA: TGTGCCAGCAGCGTAGAAGGTGTACAGTACAATGAGCAGTTCTTC. Protein sequence: CASSVEGVQYNEQFF.

The CDR3 reads CAIAGTGEETQYF. CDR3 DNA: TGTGCCATCGCCGGGACAGGGGAGGAGACCCAGTACTTC. The chain combines TRBV25-1 with TRBJ2-5, with TRBD1 identical over 10 bases. V lost 10 bases to trimming and J lost 5 bases; unmatched junction nucleotides: 7. CDR3 length: 13 residues. Germline CDR1 is MGHDK and CDR2 is SYGVNS. Full variable domain (rest looked up from reference TRBV25-1 and TRBJ2-5): EADIYQTPRYLVIGTGKKITLECSQTMGHDKMYWYQQDPGMELHLIHYSYGVNSTEKGDLSSESTVSRIRTEHFPLTLESARPSHTSQYLCAIAGTGEETQYFGPGTRLLVL.

The chain recombines TRBV20-1 with TRBJ1-3, with D maybe TRBD1 (6 bases). Trimming shortened V by 4 bases and J by 7 bases, and 17 bases separated the two germline ends. Looked up from germline, CDR1 is DFQATT and CDR2 is SNEGSKA (reference sequence). This CDR3 contains 14 residues. Here the CDR3 reads CSAMEGVSGNTIYF. In nucleotides, the CDR3 is TGCAGTGCTATGGAGGGGGTCTCCGGGAACACCATATATTTT.

The gene calls are TRBV20-1 and TRBJ1-1; the D is unclear. V was clipped by 8 bases and J by 6 bases, with 13 bases between them. The CDR3 is 11 amino acids. The germline CDR1 and CDR2 sequences are DFQATT and SNEGSKA (reference sequence). CDR3 region: CSSDRSAEAFF. The CDR3 bases are TGCAGTTCGGACCGCAGCGCTGAAGCTTTCTTT.

The chain joins TRBV2 to TRBJ1-4; no firm D call. V lost 3 bases and J 0 bases, leaving 8 bases between the germline ends. The CDR3 spans 15 residues. The germline V gene has CDR1 SNHLY and CDR2 FYNNEI. CDR3 coding DNA: TGTGCCAGCAGTGAGTCAGAGGCAACTAATGAAAAACTGTTTTTT. Translated, it gives CASSESEATNEKLFF.

This clonotype was seen only a few times. V usage is TRBV3-1 and J usage is TRBJ1-1; TRBD1 is a possible D gene (5 bases). From germline, CDR1 is LGHDT and CDR2 YNNKEL (reference sequence). The CDR3 has 12 amino acids. Trimming stripped 7 bases from V and 2 bases from J, with 8 bases between. This CDR3 reads CASKGPNTEAFF. CDR3 DNA sequence: TGTGCCAGCAAGGGACCTAACACTGAAGCTTTCTTT.